The source of this T cell receptor (beta chain) is a study of shared clonotypes between healthy human individuals. Of note for this clone: What it binds is unknown.

Clones were sequenced by immunoSEQ multiplex PCR, and TCRdb holds only the in-frame ones, with some missing. The table has 950,000 to 1,300,000 clones, about 75% seen once. Study observations and caveats: Generation probabilities were higher for clonotypes shared across all four sorted-subset donors than for unshared ones. Depth was large, yet rarefaction showed that sorted-subset sequencing was incomplete.

The TCR was taken from a man aged 18 to 35 in good health. Input material: memory CD4+ T cells sorted from blood. Indicated subset: CD45RA-negative fraction.

In DNA form, the CDR3 reads TGTGCCAGCAGCTTACCCACTTCGGCCTGGCAGGCGGATGGCTACACCTTC. This encodes CASSLPTSAWQADGYTF. The chain links TRBV11-3 to TRBJ1-2; D is unresolved. Germline loops: CDR1 SGHNT, CDR2 YENEEA. The CDR3 has 17 residues. V lost 2 bases and J 6 bases, leaving 22 bases between the germline ends.